This T cell receptor beta chain was retrieved from a study of shared clonotypes between healthy human individuals. Study context: The study used three CD4 naive, three CD4 memory, two CD8 naive and one CD8 memory plate per donor.

This table comes from immunoSEQ multiplex PCR, and its TCRdb copy is limited to in-frame clones, with some not included. The table has some 1,400,000 clones, around 97% seen once. Partitioning of CD4+ cells yielded a CD45RA+ naive subset and a CD45RA-negative memory subset. This clone was observed once. Its antigen is undetermined. Study-wide results and limits: Sequencing depth was a factor that was expected to affect clonotype sharing among donors.

The source is a man in his thirties or forties in good health. Sequencing was carried out using naive CD4+ T cells sorted from blood. The subset: CD45RA+ positively selected.

As DNA, the CDR3 is TGTGCCAGCAGCTTAGTCCTCGCGGGAGCCTACAATGAGCAGTTCTTC. Translating gives CASSLVLAGAYNEQFF. This chain connects TRBV11-3 to TRBJ2-1, with TRBD2 identical over 7 bases. The CDR3 is made up of 16 amino acids. Germline CDR1 SGHNT, CDR2 YENEEA. J lost 2 bases, V lost 1 base, and 5 bases had no gene match.